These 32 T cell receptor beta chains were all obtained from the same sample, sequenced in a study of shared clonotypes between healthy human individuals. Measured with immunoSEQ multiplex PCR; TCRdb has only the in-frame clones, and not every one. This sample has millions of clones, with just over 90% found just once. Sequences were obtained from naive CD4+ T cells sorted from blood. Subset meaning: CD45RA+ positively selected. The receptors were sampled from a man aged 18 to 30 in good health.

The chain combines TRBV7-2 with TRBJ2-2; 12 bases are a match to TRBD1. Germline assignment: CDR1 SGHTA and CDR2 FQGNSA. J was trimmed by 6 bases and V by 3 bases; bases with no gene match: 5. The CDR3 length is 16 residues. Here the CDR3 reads CASSFSGTGGSGELFF. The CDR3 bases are TGTGCCAGCAGCTTCTCCGGGACAGGGGGCTCCGGGGAGCTGTTTTTT.

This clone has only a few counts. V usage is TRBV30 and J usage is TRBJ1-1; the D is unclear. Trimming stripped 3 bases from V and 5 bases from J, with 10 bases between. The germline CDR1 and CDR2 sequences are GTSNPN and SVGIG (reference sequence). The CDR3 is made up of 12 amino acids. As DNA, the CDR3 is TGTGCCTGGAGCGCCGTTAAAACTGAAGCTTTCTTT. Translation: CAWSAVKTEAFF.

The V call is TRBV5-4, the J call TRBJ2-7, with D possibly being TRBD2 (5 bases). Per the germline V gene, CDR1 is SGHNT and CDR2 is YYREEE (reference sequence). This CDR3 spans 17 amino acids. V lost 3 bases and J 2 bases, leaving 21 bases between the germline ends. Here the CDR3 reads CASSSGSGVGFPYEQYF. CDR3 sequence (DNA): TGTGCCAGCAGCTCTGGCTCCGGGGTGGGCTTCCCCTACGAGCAGTACTTC.

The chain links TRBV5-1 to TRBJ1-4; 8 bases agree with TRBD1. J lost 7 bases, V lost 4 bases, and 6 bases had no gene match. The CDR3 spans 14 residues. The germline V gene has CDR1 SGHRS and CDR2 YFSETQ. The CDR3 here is CASSPRGRVEKLFF. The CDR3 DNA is TGCGCCAGCAGCCCCAGGGGGCGGGTTGAAAAACTGTTTTTT.

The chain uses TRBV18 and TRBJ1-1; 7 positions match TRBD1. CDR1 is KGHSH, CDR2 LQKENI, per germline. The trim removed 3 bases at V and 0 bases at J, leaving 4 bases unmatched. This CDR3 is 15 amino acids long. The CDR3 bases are TGTGCCAGCTCACCGGGACAGATCTTGAACACTGAAGCTTTCTTT. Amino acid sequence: CASSPGQILNTEAFF.

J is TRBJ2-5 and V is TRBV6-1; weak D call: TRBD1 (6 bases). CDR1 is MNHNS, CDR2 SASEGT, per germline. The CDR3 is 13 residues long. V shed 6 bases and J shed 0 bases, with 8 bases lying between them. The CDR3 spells CASSRQDQETQYF. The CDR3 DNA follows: TGTGCCAGCAGCAGACAGGACCAAGAGACCCAGTACTTC.

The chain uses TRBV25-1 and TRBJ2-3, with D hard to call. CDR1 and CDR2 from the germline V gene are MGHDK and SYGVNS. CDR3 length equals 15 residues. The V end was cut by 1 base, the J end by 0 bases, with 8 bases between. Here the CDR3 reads CASSELGRSTDTQYF. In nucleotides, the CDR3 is TGTGCCAGCAGTGAATTAGGCAGAAGCACAGATACGCAGTATTTT.

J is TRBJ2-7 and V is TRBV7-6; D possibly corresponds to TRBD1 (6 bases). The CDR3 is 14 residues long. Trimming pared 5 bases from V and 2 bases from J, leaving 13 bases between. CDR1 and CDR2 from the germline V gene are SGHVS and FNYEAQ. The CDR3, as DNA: TGTGCCAGCAGCACGGAGCAGGGGCCCTACGAGCAGTACTTC. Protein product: CASSTEQGPYEQYF. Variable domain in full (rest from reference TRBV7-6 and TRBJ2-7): GAGVSQSPRYKVTKRGQDVALRCDPISGHVSLYWYRQALGQGPEFLTYFNYEAQQDKSGLPNDRFSAERPEGSISTLTIQRTEQRDSAMYRCASSTEQGPYEQYFGPGTRLTVT.

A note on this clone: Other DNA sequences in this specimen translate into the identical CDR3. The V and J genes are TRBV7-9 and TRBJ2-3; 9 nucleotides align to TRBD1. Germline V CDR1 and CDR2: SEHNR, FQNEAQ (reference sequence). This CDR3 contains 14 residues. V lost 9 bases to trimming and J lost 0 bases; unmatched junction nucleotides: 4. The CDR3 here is CASRDRVSTDTQYF. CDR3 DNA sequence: TGTGCCAGTCGGGACAGGGTTAGCACAGATACGCAGTATTTT.

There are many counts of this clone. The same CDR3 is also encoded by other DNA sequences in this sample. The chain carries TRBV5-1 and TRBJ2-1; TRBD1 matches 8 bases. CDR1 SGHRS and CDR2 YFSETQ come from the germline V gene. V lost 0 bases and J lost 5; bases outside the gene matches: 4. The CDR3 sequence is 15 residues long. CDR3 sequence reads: CASSLEGQGHNEQFF. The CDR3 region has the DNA TGCGCCAGCAGCTTGGAAGGACAGGGCCACAATGAGCAGTTCTTC.

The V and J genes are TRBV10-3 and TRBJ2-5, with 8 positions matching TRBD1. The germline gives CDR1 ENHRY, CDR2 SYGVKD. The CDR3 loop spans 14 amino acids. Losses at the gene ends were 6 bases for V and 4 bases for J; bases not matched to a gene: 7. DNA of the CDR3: TGTGCCATCAGAATGGACAGGGAGAGAGAGACCCAGTACTTC. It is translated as CAIRMDRERETQYF.

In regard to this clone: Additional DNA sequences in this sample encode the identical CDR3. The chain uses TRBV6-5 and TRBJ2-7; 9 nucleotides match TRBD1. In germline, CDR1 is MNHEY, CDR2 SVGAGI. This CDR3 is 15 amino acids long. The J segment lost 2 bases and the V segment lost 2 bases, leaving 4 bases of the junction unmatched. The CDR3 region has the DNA TGTGCCAGCAGTTACAGGGGACAGGGCCCCTACGAGCAGTACTTC. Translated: CASSYRGQGPYEQYF.

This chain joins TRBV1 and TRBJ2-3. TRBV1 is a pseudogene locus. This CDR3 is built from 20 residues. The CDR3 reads CTSSQLLSYRPSFKTDTQYF. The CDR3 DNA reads TGCACCAGCAGCCAATTGCTGTCATACCGGCCAAGTTTTAAAACAGATACGCAGTATTTT.

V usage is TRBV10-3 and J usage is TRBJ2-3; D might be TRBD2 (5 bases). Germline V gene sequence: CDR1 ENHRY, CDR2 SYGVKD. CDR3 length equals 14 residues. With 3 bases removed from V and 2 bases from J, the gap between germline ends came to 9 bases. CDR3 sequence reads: CAISEGLTTDTQYF. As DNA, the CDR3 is TGTGCCATCAGTGAAGGACTTACCACAGATACGCAGTATTTT.

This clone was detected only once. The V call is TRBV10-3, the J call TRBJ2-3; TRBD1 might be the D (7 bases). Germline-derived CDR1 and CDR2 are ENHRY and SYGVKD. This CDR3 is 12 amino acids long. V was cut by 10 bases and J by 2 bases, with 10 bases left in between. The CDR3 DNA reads TGTGCCACCAGGGGGGCCACAGATACGCAGTATTTT. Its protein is CATRGATDTQYF.

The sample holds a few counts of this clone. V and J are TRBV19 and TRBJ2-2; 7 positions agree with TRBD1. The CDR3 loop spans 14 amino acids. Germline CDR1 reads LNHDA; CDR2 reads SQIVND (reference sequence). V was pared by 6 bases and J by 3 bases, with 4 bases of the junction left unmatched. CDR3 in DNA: TGTGCCAGTAGACAGGGGTGGGACACCGGGGAGCTGTTTTTT. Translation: CASRQGWDTGELFF.

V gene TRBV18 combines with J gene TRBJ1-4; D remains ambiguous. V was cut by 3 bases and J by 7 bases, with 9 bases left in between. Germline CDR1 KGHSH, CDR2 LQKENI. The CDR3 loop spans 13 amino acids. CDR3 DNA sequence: TGTGCCAGCTCACCGTACGTGGGTGAAAAACTGTTTTTT. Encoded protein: CASSPYVGEKLFF.

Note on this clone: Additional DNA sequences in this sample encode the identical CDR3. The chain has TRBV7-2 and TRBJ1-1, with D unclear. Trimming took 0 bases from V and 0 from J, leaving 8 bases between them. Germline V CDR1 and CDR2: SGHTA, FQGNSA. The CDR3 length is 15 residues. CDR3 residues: CASSLAGGLNTEAFF. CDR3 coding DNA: TGTGCCAGCAGCTTAGCGGGAGGGTTGAACACTGAAGCTTTCTTT.

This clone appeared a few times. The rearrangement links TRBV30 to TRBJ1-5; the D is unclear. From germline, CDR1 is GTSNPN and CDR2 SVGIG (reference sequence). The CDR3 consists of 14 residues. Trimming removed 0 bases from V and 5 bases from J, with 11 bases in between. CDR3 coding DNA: TGTGCCTGGAGTGTGGCGCAGGCAGATCAGCCCCAGCATTTT. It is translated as CAWSVAQADQPQHF.

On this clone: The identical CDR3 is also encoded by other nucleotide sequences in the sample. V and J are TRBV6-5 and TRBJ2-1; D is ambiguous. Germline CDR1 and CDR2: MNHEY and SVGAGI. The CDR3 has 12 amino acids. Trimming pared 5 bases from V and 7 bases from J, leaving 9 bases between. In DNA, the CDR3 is TGTGCCAGCAGTCGAACATTGAATGAGCAGTTCTTC. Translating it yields CASSRTLNEQFF.

As DNA, the CDR3 is TGTGCCTGTACTCTACAGATAGACAATGAGCAGTTCTTC. Its protein is CACTLQIDNEQFF. The chain employs TRBV30 and TRBJ2-1; D is unclear. Germline lookup yields CDR1 GTSNPN and CDR2 SVGIG (reference sequence). V shed 6 bases and J shed 5 bases, with 14 bases lying between them. The CDR3 consists of 13 residues. Full variable domain (rest looked up from reference TRBV30 and TRBJ2-1): SQTIHQWPATLVQPVGSPLSLECTVEGTSNPNLYWYRQAAGRGLQLLFYSVGIGQISSEVPQNLSASRPQDRQFILSSKKLLLSDSGFYLCACTLQIDNEQFFGPGTRLTVL.

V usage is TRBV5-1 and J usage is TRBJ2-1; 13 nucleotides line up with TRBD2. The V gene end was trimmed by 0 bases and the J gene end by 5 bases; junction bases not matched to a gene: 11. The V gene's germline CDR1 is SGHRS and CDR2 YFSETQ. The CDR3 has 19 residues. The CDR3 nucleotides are TGCGCCAGCAGCTTGGCATTCAGGACTAGCGGGAGTAGGGACAATGAGCAGTTCTTC. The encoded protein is CASSLAFRTSGSRDNEQFF. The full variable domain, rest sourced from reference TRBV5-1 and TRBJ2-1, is KAGVTQTPRYLIKTRGQQVTLSCSPISGHRSVSWYQQTPGQGLQFLFEYFSETQRNKGNFPGRFSGRQFSNSRSEMNVSTLELGDSALYLCASSLAFRTSGSRDNEQFFGPGTRLTVL.

The CDR3 protein is CASSDLGENLWSTDTQYF. The CDR3 bases are TGCGCCAGCAGTGATCTGGGCGAAAACCTATGGAGCACAGATACGCAGTATTTT. The V and J genes are TRBV10-1 and TRBJ2-3; D is ambiguous. V dropped 3 bases and J dropped 0 bases, with 19 bases sitting between them. The germline gives CDR1 WNHNN, CDR2 SYGVQD (reference sequence). CDR3 length equals 18 residues.

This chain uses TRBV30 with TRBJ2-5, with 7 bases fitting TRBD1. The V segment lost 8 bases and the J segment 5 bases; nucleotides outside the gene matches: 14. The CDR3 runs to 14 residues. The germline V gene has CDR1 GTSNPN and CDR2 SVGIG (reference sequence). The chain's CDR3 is CARQPTGPRETQYF. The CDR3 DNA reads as TGTGCCCGCCAACCGACAGGGCCTCGGGAGACCCAGTACTTC.

The CDR3 sequence: CSATDRGGYTF. CDR3 nucleotides: TGCAGTGCTACGGACAGGGGTGGCTACACCTTC. The V call is TRBV20-1, the J call TRBJ1-2, with TRBD1 matching over 9 bases. The ends lost 4 bases at V and 7 bases at J; junction bases unmatched: 1. Germline CDR1 and CDR2: DFQATT and SNEGSKA (reference sequence). This CDR3 has 11 amino acids.

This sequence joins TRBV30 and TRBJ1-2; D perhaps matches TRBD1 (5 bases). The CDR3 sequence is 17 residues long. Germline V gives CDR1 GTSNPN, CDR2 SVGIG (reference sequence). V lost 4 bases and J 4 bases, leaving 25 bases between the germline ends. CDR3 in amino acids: CAWIDSAGVGRFYGYTF. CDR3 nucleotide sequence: TGTGCCTGGATTGACAGTGCAGGCGTAGGACGATTCTATGGCTACACCTTC.

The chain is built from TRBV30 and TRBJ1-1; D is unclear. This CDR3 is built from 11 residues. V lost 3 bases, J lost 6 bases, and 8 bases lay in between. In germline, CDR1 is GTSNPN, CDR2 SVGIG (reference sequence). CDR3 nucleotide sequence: TGTGCCTGGAGCGCGGTGGCTGAAGCTTTCTTT. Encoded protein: CAWSAVAEAFF.

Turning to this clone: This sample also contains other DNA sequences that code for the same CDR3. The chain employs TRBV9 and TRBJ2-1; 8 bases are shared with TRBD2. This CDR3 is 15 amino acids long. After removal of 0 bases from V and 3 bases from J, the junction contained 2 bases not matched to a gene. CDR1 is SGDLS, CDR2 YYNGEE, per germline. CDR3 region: CASSVGTSGYNEQFF. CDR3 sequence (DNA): TGTGCCAGCAGCGTAGGCACTAGCGGCTACAATGAGCAGTTCTTC.

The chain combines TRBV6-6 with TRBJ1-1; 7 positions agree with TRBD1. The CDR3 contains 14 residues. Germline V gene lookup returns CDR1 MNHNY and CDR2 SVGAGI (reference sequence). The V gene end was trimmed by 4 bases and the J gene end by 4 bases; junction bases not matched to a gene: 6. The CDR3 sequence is CASSSTGLSTEAFF. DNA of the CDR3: TGTGCCAGCAGTTCGACAGGGTTGAGCACTGAAGCTTTCTTT.

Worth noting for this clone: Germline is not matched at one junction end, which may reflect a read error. The DNA for the CDR3 is TGTGCTAGCAGCCCCCTAGCGGGAGCCTACAATGAGCAGTTCTTC. It translates to CASSPLAGAYNEQFF. The chain joins TRBV7-7 to TRBJ2-1; TRBD2 agrees at 10 bases. The CDR3 contains 15 residues. The germline gives CDR1 SSHAT, CDR2 FNYEAQ (reference sequence).

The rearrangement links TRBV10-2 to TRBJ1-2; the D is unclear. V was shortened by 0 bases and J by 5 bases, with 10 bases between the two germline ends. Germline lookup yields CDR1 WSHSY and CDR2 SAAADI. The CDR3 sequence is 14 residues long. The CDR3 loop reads CASSESTSLYGYTF. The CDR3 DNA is TGCGCCAGCAGTGAGTCGACTAGCCTTTATGGCTACACCTTC.

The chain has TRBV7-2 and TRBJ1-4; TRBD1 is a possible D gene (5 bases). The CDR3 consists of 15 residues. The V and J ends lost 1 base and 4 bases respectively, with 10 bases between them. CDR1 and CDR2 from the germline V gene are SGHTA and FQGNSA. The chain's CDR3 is CASSLVKQVNEKLFF. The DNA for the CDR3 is TGTGCCAGCAGCTTAGTAAAACAGGTTAATGAAAAACTGTTTTTT.